This T cell receptor (beta chain) emerged from a study of OX40 agonist ivuxolimab in advanced cancers. About the full investigation: The costimulatory receptor OX40 (CD134) was targeted by ivuxolimab, a fully human IgG2 agonistic monoclonal antibody. The paper covers the monotherapy dose-escalation part of the phase I ivuxolimab trial, which included N of about 56 patients. Patients were allowed to have had prior anti-PD-1, anti-PD-L1 or anti-CTLA-4 therapy, and 40% of the dose-escalation patients had previously received checkpoint inhibitors. Intravenous ivuxolimab was administered to patients every 2 weeks at six dose levels: 0.01, 0.1, 0.3, 1.5, 3 and 10 mg/kg. Peripheral TCRbeta sequencing was intended to test whether TCR sequence diversity was altered and clonal T-cell expansion was caused by ivuxolimab. In the dose-escalation cohort, around 80% of patients were male, and the mean age was 60 years with a range of roughly 20 to 80. Partial responses occurred in three dose-escalation patients, of whom one had hepatocellular carcinoma and two had cutaneous melanoma. Among the 52 dose-escalation patients, about 20 had hepatocellular carcinoma, around 15 melanoma, 9 renal cell carcinoma and 9 head and neck cancer.

The trial excluded patients who had a history of autoimmune disease or who were on systemic immunosuppression. Peripheral blood for TCR sequencing was collected from all dose cohorts at baseline, on cycle 4 day 1, and on cycle 7 day 1. Samples came from an open-label, multicenter, first-in-human phase I dose-escalation trial of ivuxolimab. Adults with locally advanced or metastatic melanoma, renal cell, hepatocellular, or head and neck squamous cell carcinoma were enrolled in the trial. CD4+ and CD8+ T cells were sorted separately from peripheral blood before TCR sequencing. Comments on this clone: Its antigen is not yet known. No qualities accompany the bases; no much larger clone lies one base away.

The study at large found these results: The antigen specificity of the clonally expanded peripheral T cells was not determined. Low levels of normalized T-cell clonal expansion were also seen in some patients who did not respond. In the 0.1-3.0 mg/kg groups, partial responders were among the patients with the lowest normalized peripheral clonal expansion, particularly in CD8+ T cells. After ivuxolimab, CD8+ T cells had more expanded clones than CD4+ T cells on average. At doses of 0.1 to 3.0 mg/kg, clonal expansion of both CD4+ and CD8+ T cells in blood was seen between baseline and week 6.

To sequence the TCRbeta CDR3 region, genomic DNA was isolated from the sorted cells. TCRbeta CDR3 regions were sequenced using the immunoSEQ Assay. Drawn from immuneACCESS, this table holds only the in-frame rearrangements with V and J called that TCRdb kept. Clones are partly lost; checked studies trace under half to an unresolved V gene and leave the rest unexplained. For this sample the table gives 70,000 to 85,000 clones, of which just over 90% were detected only once. The ten largest make up around 5.1% of the sample. From cysteine to phenylalanine, the CDR3 is 13 amino acids long. Only the CDR3 DNA is retained, 39 bases long and in frame from the first base. V has 6 bases trimmed and J has 4 bases trimmed; junction bases matching no gene number 4. CDR1 and CDR2, looked up from the germline V gene, are MDHEN and SYDVKM.

This chain is built from TRBV28 and TRBJ2-5; 8 bases in the junction line up with TRBD2. The source of this sequence is an adult with an advanced solid tumor such as melanoma, head and neck, liver or kidney cancer. Specimen: CD4+ or CD8+ T cells sorted from blood, collected in a trial of the OX40 agonist ivuxolimab. In nucleotide form, the sequence is TGTGCCAGCAGAACGGGGGGGGGAGAGACCCAGTACTTC. This yields the protein CASRTGGGETQYF.